These T cell receptor beta chains were read from a single sample in a study of PD-1 blockade in classical Hodgkin lymphoma. The repertoire was sequenced with immunoSEQ multiplex PCR; TCRdb's copy has only in-frame clones and lacks some. This sample has about 21,000 clones, with 65% to 75% found just once. The starting material was peripheral blood mononuclear cells (PBMCs), obtained at baseline. The receptor set was obtained from a human donor with classical Hodgkin lymphoma. The CDR3 runs from the conserved cysteine through the conserved F or W. Each record gives: J gene, V gene, D gene, clone size, CDR3 protein, CDR3 DNA. A D gene is named only where the DNA matches it firmly. Expanded clones are given a class, and other clones once, few, many or no size at all.

TRBJ2-1 TRBV7-9 TRBD1 NA CASSAWTGGVGDEQFF TGTGCCAGCAGCGCCTGGACAGGGGGCGTGGGGGATGAGCAGTTCTTC
TRBJ2-3 TRBV7-3 NA few CASSIGNQGDTQYF TGTGCCAGCAGCATCGGTAACCAGGGGGATACGCAGTATTTT
TRBJ1-5 TRBV19 TRBD1 few CASSPQGVNQPQHF TGTGCCAGTAGTCCCCAGGGGGTCAATCAGCCCCAGCATTTT
TRBJ1-2 TRBV5-6 NA many CASSLRTAQIIYGYTF TGTGCCAGCAGCTTAAGGACCGCCCAGATTATCTATGGCTACACCTTC
TRBJ1-3 TRBV9 NA NA CASSPSGPGYTIYF TGTGCCAGCAGCCCCTCGGGACCTGGATACACCATATATTTT
TRBJ2-3 TRBV6-6 NA once CASSSADTQYF TGTGCCAGCAGTTCGGCAGATACGCAGTATTTT
TRBJ1-2 TRBV14 NA NA CASRKAANYGYTF TGTGCCAGCAGGAAGGCAGCTAACTATGGCTACACCTTC
TRBJ2-1 TRBV5-4 NA NA CASSPTNNEQFF TGTGCCAGCAGCCCGACGAACAATGAGCAGTTCTTC
TRBJ2-2 TRBV4-3 TRBD2 once CASSQVAGGHTGELFF TGCGCCAGCAGCCAGGTAGCGGGGGGGCATACCGGGGAGCTGTTTTTT
TRBJ2-2 TRBV4-3 NA NA CASSQDHWNTGELFF TGCGCCAGCAGCCAAGATCATTGGAACACCGGGGAGCTGTTTTTT
TRBJ1-2 TRBV6-5 NA NA CASSKQGIYGYTF TGTGCCAGCAGTAAACAGGGTATCTATGGCTACACCTTC
TRBJ2-7 TRBV4-1 TRBD2 NA CASSYSTSGDYEQYF TGCGCCAGCAGCTACTCGACTAGCGGGGACTACGAGCAGTACTTC
TRBJ1-5 TRBV28 NA NA CASSPPHLRPQHF TGTGCCAGCAGTCCGCCACACCTCCGGCCCCAGCATTTT
TRBJ2-5 TRBV28 NA NA CASSPALGGETQYF TGTGCCAGCAGTCCCGCCTTAGGTGGAGAGACCCAGTACTTC
TRBJ2-2 TRBV30 NA NA CAWGWTTGELFF TGTGCCTGGGGATGGACCACCGGGGAGCTGTTTTTT
TRBJ1-4 TRBV27 NA NA CASSLSYRTTEKLFF TGTGCCAGCAGTTTATCGTATAGGACAACGGAAAAACTGTTTTTT
TRBJ2-3 TRBV9 NA NA CASSFDDSPTDTQYF TGTGCCAGCAGCTTTGACGACAGCCCCACAGATACGCAGTATTTT
TRBJ2-3 TRBV4-3 NA NA CASSQEKLSGPKDDTDTQYF TGCGCCAGCAGCCAAGAAAAACTGAGCGGACCCAAGGATGACACAGATACGCAGTATTTT
TRBJ1-2 TRBV6-1 NA NA CASSSRDTNYGYTF TGTGCCAGCAGTAGCCGGGACACAAACTATGGCTACACCTTC
TRBJ1-5 TRBV6-5 TRBD1 NA CASRDRGGQPQHF TGTGCCAGCAGGGACAGGGGGGGCCAGCCCCAGCATTTT
TRBJ2-3 TRBV19 TRBD2 NA CASSMRLAGADTQYF TGTGCCAGTAGTATGAGACTAGCGGGGGCAGATACGCAGTATTTT
TRBJ2-5 TRBV29-1 NA NA CSARGPTAQETQYF TGCAGCGCCCGGGGCCCCACCGCCCAAGAGACCCAGTACTTC
TRBJ1-2 TRBV9 NA NA CASSVGSYDYGYTF TGTGCCAGCAGCGTAGGGTCCTACGACTATGGCTACACCTTC
TRBJ1-2 TRBV7-2 NA NA CASSYSEVYGYTF TGTGCCAGCAGTTACTCAGAGGTCTATGGCTACACCTTC
TRBJ2-5 TRBV6-5 NA NA CASSYSRGIGKETQYF TGTGCCAGCAGTTACTCCAGGGGAATAGGGAAAGAGACCCAGTACTTC
TRBJ2-4 TRBV2 NA NA CASSEKVAGGTKNIQYF TGTGCCAGCAGTGAAAAGGTCGCTGGGGGTACCAAAAACATTCAGTACTTC
TRBJ1-1 TRBV5-6 TRBD1 NA CASSLAGRGATEAFF TGTGCCAGCAGCTTGGCAGGCAGGGGGGCGACTGAAGCTTTCTTT
TRBJ2-3 TRBV19 TRBD2 NA CASSHGLAVTDTQYF TGTGCCAGTAGTCACGGACTAGCGGTCACAGATACGCAGTATTTT
TRBJ1-1 TRBV27 NA NA CASSLAGGGTTEAFF TGTGCCAGCAGCTTAGCGGGTGGGGGCACCACTGAAGCTTTCTTT
TRBJ2-7 TRBV27 TRBD1 NA CASSLTGAREQYF TGTGCCAGCAGTCTAACAGGGGCGCGGGAGCAGTACTTC
TRBJ1-3 TRBV6-1 TRBD1 NA CASRAQGVAGNTIYF TGTGCCAGCAGAGCCCAGGGGGTGGCTGGAAACACCATATATTTT
TRBJ1-2 TRBV5-4 NA NA CASSSIGISGYTF TGTGCCAGCAGCTCAATAGGGATCTCTGGCTACACCTTC
TRBJ2-7 TRBV28 NA once CASSLWPGIEQYF TGTGCCAGCAGTTTATGGCCGGGGATCGAGCAGTACTTC
TRBJ2-5 TRBV9 NA NA CASSVGGLDQETQYF TGTGCCAGCAGCGTAGGGGGGTTGGACCAAGAGACCCAGTACTTC
TRBJ1-5 TRBV6-1 NA NA CASRYRGDQPQHF TGTGCCAGCAGGTATAGGGGGGATCAGCCCCAGCATTTT
TRBJ2-7 TRBV14 TRBD2 NA CASSSWGGYEQYF TGTGCCAGCAGCAGCTGGGGGGGCTACGAGCAGTACTTC
TRBJ1-2 TRBV5-5 NA NA CASTRESAGRYGYTF TGTGCCAGCACGAGGGAATCGGCGGGCCGATATGGCTACACCTTC
TRBJ1-2 TRBV2 NA NA CASTLGPSGYTF TGTGCCAGCACCTTGGGCCCCTCTGGCTACACCTTC
TRBJ2-1 TRBV6-1 TRBD2 few CASSLAGRSNEQFF TGTGCCAGCAGCCTAGCGGGTCGGTCAAATGAGCAGTTCTTC
TRBJ1-2 TRBV9 NA NA CASSVGDKTYGYTF TGTGCCAGCAGCGTAGGGGACAAAACATATGGCTACACCTTC
TRBJ1-2 TRBV7-8 NA NA CAAATGTTHNYGYTF TGTGCCGCAGCAACCGGGACAACCCATAACTATGGCTACACCTTC
TRBJ2-7 TRBV7-2 NA NA CASSPIRDNSYEQYF TGTGCCAGCAGCCCGATCCGGGACAACTCCTACGAGCAGTACTTC
TRBJ2-7 TRBV11-2 NA NA CASSSHLYEQYF TGTGCCAGCAGCTCACACCTCTACGAGCAGTACTTC
TRBJ1-4 TRBV19 TRBD1 NA CASRDRGATNEKLFF TGTGCCAGCCGGGACAGGGGAGCAACTAATGAAAAACTGTTTTTT
TRBJ2-2 TRBV5-1 NA NA CASSLAGTGELFF TGCGCCAGCAGCTTGGCTGGCACCGGGGAGCTGTTTTTT